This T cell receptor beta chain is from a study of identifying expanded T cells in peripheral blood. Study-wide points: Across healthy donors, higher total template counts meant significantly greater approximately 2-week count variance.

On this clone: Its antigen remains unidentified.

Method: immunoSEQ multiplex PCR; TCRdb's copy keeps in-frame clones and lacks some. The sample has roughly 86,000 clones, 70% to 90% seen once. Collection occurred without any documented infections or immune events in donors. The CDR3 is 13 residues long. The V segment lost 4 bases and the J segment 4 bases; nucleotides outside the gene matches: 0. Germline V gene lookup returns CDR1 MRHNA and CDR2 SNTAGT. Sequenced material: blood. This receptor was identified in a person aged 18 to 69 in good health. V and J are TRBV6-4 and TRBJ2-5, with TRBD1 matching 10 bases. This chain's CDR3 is CASSGDRGETQYF. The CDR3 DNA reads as TGTGCCAGCAGTGGGGACAGGGGAGAGACCCAGTACTTC.